This is a list of T cell receptor beta chains from one sample in a study of Graves' ophthalmopathy and Graves' hyperthyroidism. TCRdb re-called the multiplex PCR reads with MiXCR, one entry per CDR3 protein. The sample has around 520,000 distinct CDR3 sequences; approximately 37% are singletons. Sequencing used peripheral blood or thyroid tissue (not recorded which). The receptors come from an adult man with Graves' hyperthyroidism. CDR3s leave out the opening cysteine and the closing phenylalanine or tryptophan. The D gene is left open where the match is weak.

J: TRBJ1-1
D: NA
V: TRBV12-3/TRBV12-4
CDR3: ASSFGRGAGTEAF

J: TRBJ2-3
D: NA
V: TRBV24-1
CDR3: ATSDPGAGRDTQY

J: TRBJ1-1
D: NA
V: TRBV7-4
CDR3: ASSFEGRDEAF

J: TRBJ2-5
D: NA
V: TRBV20-1
CDR3: SALGPYQETQY

J: TRBJ1-6
D: TRBD1
V: TRBV27
CDR3: ASSLQQGYNSPLH

J: TRBJ2-7
D: NA
V: TRBV29-1
CDR3: SVGGGSATYEQY

J: TRBJ1-2
D: NA
V: TRBV7-2
CDR3: ASLQGSGRIYGYT

J: TRBJ1-1
D: NA
V: TRBV9
CDR3: AGSPRLNTEAF

J: TRBJ2-5
D: TRBD2
V: TRBV20-1
CDR3: SARDSSGGFRGETQY

J: TRBJ1-5
D: NA
V: TRBV27
CDR3: ASSQGGPSNQPQH

J: TRBJ2-7
D: TRBD2
V: TRBV12-3/TRBV12-4
CDR3: ATRLAGNEQY

J: TRBJ1-4
D: TRBD1
V: TRBV27
CDR3: ASSSDRGAMF

J: TRBJ1-4
D: TRBD1
V: TRBV20-1
CDR3: SARDRREKLF

J: TRBJ2-7
D: NA
V: TRBV20-1
CDR3: SAILLGGVSYEQY

J: TRBJ2-5
D: NA
V: TRBV20-1
CDR3: SARFLQETQY

J: TRBJ2-7
D: NA
V: TRBV24-1
CDR3: ATSEASRAYEQY

J: NA
D: NA
V: TRBV7-9
CDR3: ASSLAAGNEQF

J: TRBJ1-5
D: TRBD1
V: TRBV2
CDR3: ASRRDSSQPQH

J: TRBJ1-4
D: NA
V: TRBV10-3
CDR3: AIRWDGNEKLF

J: TRBJ2-5
D: NA
V: TRBV2
CDR3: ASSDQGGETQY

J: TRBJ2-5
D: NA
V: TRBV7-6
CDR3: ASSFRTLQETRY

J: TRBJ1-5
D: TRBD1
V: TRBV7-3
CDR3: ASSPAGQGVDQPQH